The 6 T cell receptor beta chains listed next were all sequenced from one sample in a study of T-cell memory formation after mild COVID-19. TCRdb fed the 5' RACE reads into MiXCR, producing one record per CDR3 protein. Of about 290,000 distinct CDR3 sequences in the sample, approximately 15% are singletons; the top ten hold around a fifth. Sequencing was carried out using PBMCs or a T cell subset sorted from them (not recorded which). The source of these receptors is a man aged 18 to 29 who had mild COVID-19 (a few samples of this study predate the infection). Cell type and time point are not known.

The chain joins TRBV12-3 or TRBV12-4 to TRBJ1-1; D is unresolved. V lost 1 base and J lost 6, with 6 bases in between. The CDR3 consists of 12 residues. The CDR3 sequence: CASSLVGPEAFF. The DNA for the CDR3 is TGTGCCAGCAGTTTAGTTGGCCCTGAAGCTTTCTTT.

The J gene is TRBJ1-1, the V gene TRBV7-9; 7 bases are a match to TRBD1. This CDR3 is 14 amino acids long. In germline, CDR1 is SEHNR, CDR2 FQNEAQ (reference sequence). V was pared by 5 bases and J by 1 base, with 4 bases of the junction left unmatched. CDR3 nucleotide sequence: TGTGCCAGCAGCAGCAGGGGGACGAACACTGAAGCTTTCTTT. Its translation is CASSSRGTNTEAFF.

This clonotype turned up a few times. V gene TRBV5-6 combines with J gene TRBJ2-1; the D gene is possibly TRBD2 (5 bases). V was trimmed by 0 bases and J by 0 bases, leaving 13 bases between them. There are 17 residues in the CDR3. Germline V gives CDR1 SGHDT, CDR2 YYEEEE. CDR3 loop: CASSLAGIRSSYNEQFF. CDR3 sequence (DNA): TGTGCCAGCAGCTTGGCGGGGATCAGGAGCTCCTACAATGAGCAGTTCTTC.

This CDR3 reads CSVSYMNTEAFF. The CDR3 DNA sequence: TGCAGCGTGTCATATATGAACACTGAAGCTTTCTTT. The chain employs TRBV29-1 and TRBJ1-1; D call uncertain. V gave up 6 bases and J gave up 0 bases, with 8 bases separating them. The CDR3 consists of 12 residues. CDR1 is SQVTM and CDR2 is ANQGSEA in the germline V gene.

This clonotype was detected a few times. This chain joins TRBV6-2 or TRBV6-3 and TRBJ2-7; perhaps D is TRBD1 or TRBD2 (5 bases each). Between the trimmed V and J ends, which lost 7 bases and 5 bases, there was a span of 18 bases. Germline V gene lookup returns CDR1 MNHEY and CDR2 SVGEGT. The CDR3 sequence is 14 residues long. CDR3 in amino acids: CASTPLRDVHEQYF. Here the CDR3 DNA reads TGTGCCAGCACCCCGCTCCGGGACGTCCACGAGCAGTACTTC.

This clonotype was counted many times. The chain combines TRBV12-3 or TRBV12-4 with TRBJ2-3; D ambiguous. Trimming shortened V by 3 bases and J by 6 bases, and 16 bases separated the two germline ends. This CDR3 has 15 residues. The CDR3 loop is CASSFTVIGLDTQYF. In DNA, the CDR3 is TGTGCCAGCAGTTTTACAGTGATTGGGCTCGATACGCAGTATTTT.